This TCR beta chain was identified in a study of blood T cell repertoires in COVID-19. Study information: Specimens from acute and convalescent COVID-19 originated in the United States, Italy and Spain. PBMCs, B-cell-depleted T cells, or T cells were the source of the cDNA or gDNA that made up the material.

How the authors handled the data: It was from reference gene primer amplification that nucleated cell counts were estimated. Sequencing was performed with immunoSEQ multiplex PCR; in TCRdb, only in-frame clones are kept and a portion is missing. D and trimming come from the DNA, and the V and J calls and clone size come from that table. The sample includes 70,000 to 80,000 clones, 80% to 90% of them seen just once. This TCR was recovered from a woman aged 50 to 60 with acute or convalescent COVID-19. The sequenced material came from peripheral blood.

CDR3 loop: CATSRDFGNTEAFF. CDR3 sequence (DNA): TGTGCCACCAGCAGAGATTTCGGGAACACTGAAGCTTTCTTT. The genes are TRBV15 and TRBJ1-1; D unclear. This CDR3 is built from 14 residues. The V gene lost 0 bases and the J gene lost 1 base, with 6 bases spanning the gap. Germline CDR1 is LNHNV and CDR2 is YYDKDF (reference sequence).